Listed below are T cell receptor beta chains from one sample, sequenced in a study of shared clonotypes between healthy human individuals. Repertoires were generated with immunoSEQ multiplex PCR, while TCRdb's copy carries only in-frame clones and drops some. The sample holds some 1.4 million clones, approximately 96% seen once. The sequencing input was naive CD4+ T cells sorted from blood. All receptors derive from a man aged 25-45 years in good health. Both conserved end residues are part of each CDR3. D genes are given only for firm matches. Where a row states a size, it is once, few, many or the class of an expanded clone; other rows omit it.

v_call	j_call	d_call	clone_size	cdr3_nt	cdr3_aa
TRBV7-9	TRBJ2-3	TRBD2	-	TGTGCCAGCAGCTTAGGAATAAGCGGGAGGTCTTCTAGCACAGATACGCAGTATTTT	CASSLGISGRSSSTDTQYF
TRBV19	TRBJ2-1	TRBD1	-	TGTGCCAGTAGTATACTTGGGGGACAGGGTGAGCAGTTCTTC	CASSILGGQGEQFF
TRBV6-6	TRBJ1-1	TRBD1	once	TGTGCCAGCAGTTACACAGACAGGGTTCCTGAAGCTTTCTTT	CASSYTDRVPEAFF
TRBV30	TRBJ2-7	TRBD2	-	TGTGCCTGGAGTCTCGGACTAGCGGGAGGCTACGAGCAGTACTTC	CAWSLGLAGGYEQYF
TRBV28	TRBJ2-7	TRBD1	-	TGTGCCAGCAGTTTAGGTAGGGGGCTTTTATCCTACGAGCAGTACTTC	CASSLGRGLLSYEQYF
TRBV5-4	TRBJ2-7	TRBD2	-	TGTGCCAGCAGGATAGCGGGAACCTACGAGCAGTACTTC	CASRIAGTYEQYF
TRBV5-1	TRBJ1-5	-	few	TGCGCCAGCAGTTATACGGGCGGAAGCCAGCCCCAGCATTTT	CASSYTGGSQPQHF
TRBV6-1	TRBJ2-2	TRBD2	-	TGTGCCAGCAGCAGTAGCGGGAGGGGTTCCGGGGAGCTGTTTTTT	CASSSSGRGSGELFF
TRBV7-3	TRBJ2-1	TRBD2	-	TGTGCCAGCAGCTTAATAGGGGGAGGTATAAGCGGGAGGGCCAATGAGCAGTTCTTC	CASSLIGGGISGRANEQFF
TRBV28	TRBJ1-2	-	-	TGTGCCAGCGCTACGGGTTATGGCTACACCTTC	CASATGYGYTF
TRBV28	TRBJ1-5	-	-	TGTGCCAGCAATATGGGGTATCAGCCCCAGCATTTT	CASNMGYQPQHF
TRBV2	TRBJ2-2	-	-	TGTGCCAGCAGTGAAAGAAAAGGGAACACCGGGGAGCTGTTTTTT	CASSERKGNTGELFF
TRBV28	TRBJ2-1	-	-	TGTGCCAGCAGTTTTCTTGTCGGACAGTTTCACAATGAGCAGTTCTTC	CASSFLVGQFHNEQFF
TRBV7-2	TRBJ2-5	-	-	TGTGCCAGCAAAGGAGGGGGACTGCAAGAGACCCAGTACTTC	CASKGGGLQETQYF
TRBV11-2	TRBJ2-1	TRBD2	once	TGTGCCAGCAGCGCCGGACTAGCAGTAGAGCAGTTCTTC	CASSAGLAVEQFF
TRBV6-5	TRBJ1-1	-	-	TGTGCCAGCAGTTACGTGGGGGGGGCTGAAGCTTTCTTT	CASSYVGGAEAFF
TRBV7-6	TRBJ1-2	-	-	TGTGCCAGCAGCGCTCCAACTTATGGCTACACCTTC	CASSAPTYGYTF
TRBV6-5	TRBJ2-7	-	-	TGTGCCAGCTCCCCGATTCCCCTCTACGAGCAGTACTTC	CASSPIPLYEQYF
TRBV18	TRBJ1-4	-	once	TGTGCCAGCTCACCTAACCACGGGTGGGAGGAAAAACTGTTTTTT	CASSPNHGWEEKLFF
TRBV7-9	TRBJ2-2	-	-	TGTGCCAGCCCTTATCGGGGTCTCGACACCGGGGAGCTGTTTTTT	CASPYRGLDTGELFF
TRBV19	TRBJ2-7	-	-	TGTGCCAGTAGTACCAGCACAGGAATCATCTACGAGCAGTACTTC	CASSTSTGIIYEQYF
TRBV19	TRBJ2-5	TRBD2	-	TGTGCCAGTAGTATCGGACTAGGGTCTCAAGAGACCCAGTACTTC	CASSIGLGSQETQYF
TRBV27	TRBJ2-3	TRBD1	-	TGTGCCAGCAGTTTAGGAGGCCACAGGGGGCCAGATACGCAGTATTTT	CASSLGGHRGPDTQYF
TRBV7-8	TRBJ1-2	-	once	TGTGCCAGCAGCTCCAAGATGGGCCCCTATGGCTACACCTTC	CASSSKMGPYGYTF
TRBV9	TRBJ1-2	TRBD1	-	TGTGCCAGCAGCGCCTACACAGGGGATGGCTACACCTTC	CASSAYTGDGYTF
TRBV10-2	TRBJ2-2	TRBD1	-	TGCGCCAGCAGTGAGGCGGACAGGAGCAGGGAGCTGTTTTTT	CASSEADRSRELFF
TRBV5-1	TRBJ2-3	TRBD2	-	TGCGCCAGCAGCGAGCGGGAGGGCACAGATACGCAGTATTTT	CASSEREGTDTQYF
TRBV29-1	TRBJ2-7	TRBD1	-	TGCAGCGTTGAAGACAGGGGGATGCACGAGCAGTACTTC	CSVEDRGMHEQYF
TRBV11-2	TRBJ2-7	TRBD1	-	TGTGCCAGCAGCTTAGGGTGGACAGGCGCCTCCTACGAGCAGTACTTC	CASSLGWTGASYEQYF
TRBV7-2	TRBJ2-3	TRBD2	-	TGTGCCAGCAGCTCAGGACTAGCGGGAGGGCGGTGGAGCACAGATACGCAGTATTTT	CASSSGLAGGRWSTDTQYF
TRBV7-2	TRBJ1-2	-	-	TGTGCCAGCAGCTTAAAAGGCCTCTTCTATGGCTACACCTTC	CASSLKGLFYGYTF
TRBV30	TRBJ2-1	-	-	TGTGCCTGGAGTGACGGGAGCGACAATGAGCAGTTCTTC	CAWSDGSDNEQFF
TRBV7-9	TRBJ1-2	-	-	TGTGCCAGCAGCTTAGAAGGGGGAGTGATCGTCTTC	CASSLEGGVIVF
TRBV28	TRBJ2-1	-	-	TGTGCCAGCAGCGGAGGGTCCTACAATGAGCAGTTCTTC	CASSGGSYNEQFF
TRBV5-1	TRBJ2-1	-	-	TGCGCCAGCAGCCCGTCGACTGGGGCGGGGCAGTTCTTC	CASSPSTGAGQFF
TRBV27	TRBJ2-1	-	-	TGTGCCAGCAGTTTACTAGCGCGGAGCGGTGGTTCCTACAATGAGCAGTTCTTC	CASSLLARSGGSYNEQFF
TRBV4-3	TRBJ2-1	-	-	TGCGCCAGCAGCCCAGTTTCTCACGGGACCTGGAATAATGAGCAGTTCTTC	CASSPVSHGTWNNEQFF
TRBV6-1	TRBJ1-2	-	-	TGTGCCAGCAGTGATATTCCAGGTTCTGGCTACACCTTC	CASSDIPGSGYTF
TRBV5-1	TRBJ1-5	TRBD1	once	TGCGCCAGCAGCTTGCTGACTAGTGGACAGGGATTGTTAGATAGCAATCAGCCCCAGCATTTT	CASSLLTSGQGLLDSNQPQHF
TRBV5-1	TRBJ1-4	TRBD1	-	TGCGCCAGCAGCTTGGGGACAGGGGGAAATGAAAAACTGTTTTTT	CASSLGTGGNEKLFF
TRBV25-1	TRBJ2-2	-	-	TGTGCCAGCAGACGTACGCCGGCTAGGGGGAACACCGGGGAGCTGTTTTTT	CASRRTPARGNTGELFF
TRBV11-2	TRBJ1-5	-	-	TGTGCCAGCAGCTTAGACCCAGATCAGCCCCAGCATTTT	CASSLDPDQPQHF
TRBV5-1	TRBJ1-3	-	-	TGCGCCAGCAGCTTGGATCCAGGCTCTGGAAACACCATATATTTT	CASSLDPGSGNTIYF
TRBV11-2	TRBJ1-1	-	once	TGTGCCAGCAGCTTAGTCGCGGGTATGAACACTGAAGCTTTCTTT	CASSLVAGMNTEAFF
TRBV9	TRBJ2-7	-	-	TGTGCCAGCAGCGTCGTCGGGTCCTACGAGCAGTACTTC	CASSVVGSYEQYF
TRBV5-1	TRBJ2-7	-	-	TGCGCCAGCCGTCCCCAGGCTAGTAGCGACGAGCAGTACTTC	CASRPQASSDEQYF
TRBV5-5	TRBJ1-2	TRBD1	once	TGTGCCAGCAGCGCGACAGGGTTAAACTATGGCTACACCTTC	CASSATGLNYGYTF
TRBV18	TRBJ2-3	TRBD2	once	TGTGCCAGCTCAGCGGGAGGGATGACAGATACGCAGTATTTT	CASSAGGMTDTQYF
TRBV6-6	TRBJ2-7	-	-	TGTGCCAGCTCCTTGGTAGCGGACGCCTACGAGCAGTACTTC	CASSLVADAYEQYF
TRBV11-1	TRBJ2-1	TRBD1	-	TGTGCCAGCAGCTTAACAGGGACAGGGAACAATGAGCAGTTCTTC	CASSLTGTGNNEQFF
TRBV11-2	TRBJ2-1	-	-	TGTGCCAGCAGCTTCGACGGTCGGTACAATGAGCAGTTCTTC	CASSFDGRYNEQFF
TRBV2	TRBJ1-4	-	-	TGTGCCAGCCAGAGAGGGGATGAAAAACTGTTTTTT	CASQRGDEKLFF
TRBV18	TRBJ2-3	-	-	TGTGCCAGCTCACCCGTCAGAAACACAGATACGCAGTATTTT	CASSPVRNTDTQYF